This T cell receptor beta chain was found in a study of Graves' ophthalmopathy and Graves' hyperthyroidism. Study details: No progression to ophthalmopathy over 18 months defined stable hyperthyroidism. General study points: Most expanded thyroid clonotypes above 0.001 frequency also appeared in blood.

Per the germline V gene, CDR1 is MNHEY and CDR2 is SVGAGI. The CDR3 spans 15 residues. V shed 5 bases and J shed 2 bases, with 15 bases lying between them. Notes on this clonotype: Its matching antigen is unknown.

Beta-chain TCR CDR3 regions were amplified from RNA transcripts. Investigators did first-round RT-PCR with HTBI primers, then second-round multiplex PCR. A single record per CDR3 protein comes from TCRdb applying MiXCR to the multiplex PCR reads. The profile shows about 1.1 million distinct CDR3 sequences, 35% to 45% of them singletons. Lactation, pregnancy, uncontrolled infections and other autoimmune diseases were all grounds for excluding patients. V and J are TRBV6-5 and TRBJ1-2; maybe TRBD1 (6 bases). The sequencing sample was made of peripheral blood or thyroid tissue (not recorded which). The receptor comes from an adult man with Graves' hyperthyroidism. CDR3 region: CASSDHKRGNYGYTF. CDR3 nucleotides: TGTGCCAGCAGTGACCACAAGAGGGGGAACTATGGCTACACCTTC.